The source of this TCR beta chain is a study of blood T cell repertoires in COVID-19. Study-level background: Some COVID-19 samples were acute and others convalescent; all came from the United States, Italy and Spain. Sample material is recorded as cDNA or gDNA derived from T cells, B-cell-depleted T cells, or PBMCs.

In the original processing: Quantification of nucleated cells was approximated via reference gene primer amplification. Sequencing was performed with immunoSEQ multiplex PCR; in TCRdb, only in-frame clones are kept and a portion is missing. From that table come the V and J calls and clone size; the DNA was used to work out D and trimming. The data show around 180,000 clones, 70% to 90% seen once. Material for sequencing was peripheral blood. This receptor was identified in a man aged 60 to 75 with acute or convalescent COVID-19.

CDR3 nucleotides: TGTGCCAGCAGCTTGGGAGCGGGGGGGCAGCCCCAGCATTTT. Protein: CASSLGAGGQPQHF. This rearrangement joins TRBV5-6 to TRBJ1-5, with D perhaps matching TRBD1 (5 bases). V was cut by 0 bases and J by 7 bases, with 11 bases left in between. The germline V gene has CDR1 SGHDT and CDR2 YYEEEE. CDR3 length: 14 amino acids.